One sample yielded the 24 T cell receptor beta chains listed below, sequenced in a study of T cell clusters in autoimmune cytopenias (dated by TCRdb to about 2019). The run used an Illumina MiSeq. To amplify TRB rearrangements, a touch-down multiplex PCR protocol was run with the TRB-A and TRB-B primer pools combined in a single tube. One entry per CDR3 protein sequence results from the TCRdb reprocessing of the reads, with DNA left out. This sample's records show fewer than 8,500 distinct CDR3 sequences. Over 4% of the sample is in the top ten clones. Each sample's TRB amplification started from about 250 ng of peripheral blood genomic DNA, which corresponds to tens of thousands of genome equivalents. The specimen sequenced was peripheral blood. The receptor source for this set is a human donor with an autoimmune cytopenia or autoimmune hepatitis (not recorded which).

The V call is TRBV9, the J call TRBJ1-1; absent DNA, TCRdb's TRBD1 call cannot be checked. This CDR3 region has 12 residues. In germline, CDR1 is SGDLS, CDR2 YYNGEE. The CDR3 loop is CASGPGDTEAFF.

The rearrangement uses TRBV18 and TRBJ2-1. Per the germline V gene, CDR1 is KGHSH and CDR2 is LQKENI. The CDR3 has 12 residues. CDR3 loop: CASSPPSNEQFF. Looking up the rest from reference TRBV18 and TRBJ2-1 gives the full variable domain: NAGVMQNPRHLVRRRGQEARLRCSPMKGHSHVYWYRQLPEEGLKFMVYLQKENIIDESGMPKERFSAEFPKEGPSILRIQQVVRGDSAAYFCASSPPSNEQFFGPGTRLTVL.

This clonotype is classed as medium-sized by frequency. The chain uses TRBV27 and TRBJ2-1. The CDR3 is 13 residues long. Looked up from germline, CDR1 is MNHEY and CDR2 is SMNVEV (reference sequence). CDR3 in amino acids: CASSFGSYNEQFF.

The CDR3 here is CATSDLAGGVEQFF. The rearrangement links TRBV24-1 to TRBJ2-1; TCRdb designates TRBD2, a call that cannot be tested without DNA. The length of the CDR3 is 14 residues. Germline CDR1 KGHDR, CDR2 SFDVKD.

The rearrangement links TRBV7-9 to TRBJ2-3; TCRdb lists TRBD1, though no DNA is available to test this call. The CDR3 has 13 amino acids. Germline-derived CDR1 and CDR2 are SEHNR and FQNEAQ (reference sequence). CDR3 amino acids: CAIGAGSVDTQYF.

V gene TRBV5-1 combines with J gene TRBJ2-3; TCRdb selects TRBD2, and the lack of DNA leaves this call unchecked. The CDR3 is made up of 16 amino acids. The germline V gene encodes CDR1 SGHRS and CDR2 YFSETQ. The CDR3 loop is CASSLIGLAGVDTQYF.

The gene calls are TRBV2 and TRBJ2-7. The CDR3 has 13 residues. CDR1 is SNHLY, CDR2 FYNNEI, per germline. CDR3 residues: CASMGKSSYEQYF.

The CDR3 sequence is CSARDLGTTYEQYF. J is TRBJ2-7 and V is TRBV20-1. This CDR3 has 14 residues. CDR1 is DFQATT and CDR2 is SNEGSKA in the germline V gene (reference sequence).

This clonotype shows up as medium-sized by frequency. This sequence joins TRBV7-2 and TRBJ1-2. This CDR3 is 17 amino acids long. Germline lookup yields CDR1 SGHTA and CDR2 FQGNSA. The CDR3 here is CASSLRTQGRGGYGYTF.

The CDR3 region is CASSQGEGPDTGELFF. The chain employs TRBV4-3 and TRBJ2-2; absent DNA, TCRdb's TRBD1 call cannot be checked. The CDR3 loop spans 16 amino acids. From germline, CDR1 is LGHNA and CDR2 YSLEER.

This clonotype ranks as medium-sized in terms of frequency. The chain employs TRBV7-9 and TRBJ1-2; TCRdb's D gene call, TRBD1, goes unchecked for lack of DNA. Germline lookup yields CDR1 SEHNR and CDR2 FQNEAQ (reference sequence). This CDR3 comprises 16 residues. The CDR3 sequence is CASSPRAAGNSYGYTF.

This chain connects TRBV9 to TRBJ1-3. The CDR3 extends over 18 amino acids. CDR1 is SGDLS and CDR2 is YYNGEE in the germline V gene. This CDR3 is CASSAWEGPRVSGNTIYF.

This chain links TRBV6-6 with TRBJ1-1; absent DNA, TCRdb's TRBD1 call cannot be checked. The CDR3 spans 19 residues. CDR1 is MNHNY and CDR2 is SVGAGI in the germline V gene (reference sequence). This CDR3 reads CASRDPPGTGGVWNTEAFF.

Its frequency marks this clonotype as medium-sized (0.01 to 0.1%). The genes are TRBV30 and TRBJ2-7; TCRdb outputs TRBD1, but without DNA this stays unchecked. Germline lookup yields CDR1 GTSNPN and CDR2 SVGIG (reference sequence). The CDR3 has 15 residues. The CDR3 here is CAWSVRGGRSYEQYF.

The V gene is TRBV5-1, the J gene TRBJ1-4; TCRdb lists TRBD1, though no DNA is available to test this call. The CDR3 runs to 14 residues. Germline values: CDR1 SGHRS, CDR2 YFSETQ. This CDR3 is CASSTGTGGEKLFF.

Measured by frequency, this clonotype is medium-sized. The chain couples TRBV6-2 or TRBV6-3 to TRBJ1-2; the TCRdb call, TRBD1, lacks DNA for checking. The germline V gene has CDR1 MNHEY and CDR2 SVGEGT. This CDR3 region has 16 residues. The CDR3: CASSYGWGQGAIGYTF.

This CDR3 is CASSEGLPGTYEQYF. J is TRBJ2-7 and V is TRBV10-1. This CDR3 comprises 15 residues. Germline V gene data show CDR1 as WNHNN and CDR2 as SYGVQD (reference sequence).

The chain joins TRBV4-1 to TRBJ2-7. Germline V gives CDR1 MGHRA, CDR2 YSYEKL. The CDR3 covers 15 residues. CDR3 sequence: CASSQGGQGVHEQYF.

The chain carries TRBV5-4 and TRBJ2-3; TCRdb designates TRBD2, a call that cannot be tested without DNA. Germline CDR1 reads SGHNT; CDR2 reads YYREEE (reference sequence). The CDR3 extends over 16 amino acids. CDR3 loop: CASSLGASGWADTQYF.

By frequency, this clonotype registers medium-sized. The chain's CDR3 is CSASRRDRWGHEQYF. This chain joins TRBV20-1 and TRBJ2-7; the D call from TCRdb, TRBD1, cannot be confirmed without DNA. Looked up from germline, CDR1 is DFQATT and CDR2 is SNEGSKA (reference sequence). This CDR3 has 15 residues.

This rearrangement joins TRBV29-1 to TRBJ2-2; the TCRdb call, TRBD1, lacks DNA for checking. Germline CDR1 is SQVTM and CDR2 is ANQGSEA. The CDR3 covers 13 residues. CDR3: CSVEGGAVGELFF.

The V and J genes are TRBV5-6 and TRBJ2-1; lacking DNA, the TRBD2 call made by TCRdb goes unchecked. Germline loops: CDR1 SGHDT, CDR2 YYEEEE. CDR3 length: 14 residues. The CDR3 region is CASSSIGTSGRQFF. Variable domain in full (rest from reference TRBV5-6 and TRBJ2-1): DAGVTQSPTHLIKTRGQQVTLRCSPKSGHDTVSWYQQALGQGPQFIFQYYEEEERQRGNFPDRFSGHQFPNYSSELNVNALLLGDSALYLCASSSIGTSGRQFFGPGTRLTVL.

In terms of frequency, this clonotype is medium-sized. This chain joins TRBV18 and TRBJ1-2; TCRdb designates TRBD1, a call that cannot be tested without DNA. The germline gives CDR1 KGHSH, CDR2 LQKENI. The CDR3 sequence is 16 residues long. The CDR3 sequence is CASSPPGTGLNYGYTF. The variable domain in full, completed from reference TRBV18 and TRBJ1-2, reads NAGVMQNPRHLVRRRGQEARLRCSPMKGHSHVYWYRQLPEEGLKFMVYLQKENIIDESGMPKERFSAEFPKEGPSILRIQQVVRGDSAAYFCASSPPGTGLNYGYTFGSGTRLTVV.

The chain joins TRBV11-2 to TRBJ1-1. The CDR3 has 13 amino acids. In germline, CDR1 is SGHAT, CDR2 FQNNGV. The CDR3 protein is CASSLQSNTEAFF.